A selection of T cell receptor beta chains follows, all from one sample in a study of blood T cell repertoires in COVID-19. Clones were read by immunoSEQ multiplex PCR, and TCRdb kept only the in-frame ones, dropping some. The table records around 250,000 clones, around nine tenths of them present only once. Sequencing was done on a sample of peripheral blood. Receptor source: a woman aged 60-70 years who had recovered from COVID-19. Both conserved end residues are part of each CDR3. The D gene is left open where the match is weak. Rows may omit the clone size; those that give it use once, few, many or a size class.

D gene: TRBD1
V gene: TRBV5-1
clone size: .
J gene: TRBJ2-3
CDR3 protein: CASSNRDRGSTDTQYF
CDR3 DNA: TGCGCCAGCAGCAACCGGGACAGGGGCTCCACAGATACGCAGTATTTT

D gene: .
V gene: TRBV11-3
clone size: .
J gene: TRBJ2-3
CDR3 protein: CASSQGRGGADTQYF
CDR3 DNA: TGTGCCAGCAGCCAAGGACGGGGCGGGGCAGATACGCAGTATTTT

D gene: TRBD2
V gene: TRBV4-1
clone size: once
J gene: TRBJ2-1
CDR3 protein: CASSQGGGIEQFF
CDR3 DNA: TGCGCCAGCAGCCAAGGCGGGGGGATTGAGCAGTTCTTC

D gene: TRBD2
V gene: TRBV5-1
clone size: .
J gene: TRBJ2-3
CDR3 protein: CASSLTSGGTDTQYF
CDR3 DNA: TGCGCCAGCAGCTTGACTAGCGGGGGCACAGATACGCAGTATTTT

D gene: .
V gene: TRBV28
clone size: .
J gene: TRBJ1-5
CDR3 protein: CASSPRGFGNQPQHF
CDR3 DNA: TGTGCCAGCAGCCCGAGAGGGTTTGGCAATCAGCCCCAGCATTTT

D gene: TRBD1
V gene: TRBV18
clone size: .
J gene: TRBJ1-4
CDR3 protein: CASSPPMGQGYNEKLFF
CDR3 DNA: TGTGCCAGCTCACCACCTATGGGACAGGGCTATAATGAAAAACTGTTTTTT

D gene: .
V gene: TRBV5-4
clone size: .
J gene: TRBJ1-1
CDR3 protein: CASSLDSVANTEAFF
CDR3 DNA: TGTGCCAGCAGCTTAGACAGCGTAGCGAACACTGAAGCTTTCTTT

D gene: .
V gene: TRBV7-9
clone size: .
J gene: TRBJ2-4
CDR3 protein: CASSLVVDRLLAKNIQYF
CDR3 DNA: TGTGCCAGCAGCTTAGTAGTAGACAGGCTGCTAGCCAAAAACATTCAGTACTTC

D gene: .
V gene: TRBV14
clone size: .
J gene: TRBJ1-2
CDR3 protein: CASSGRGRMVGFYGYTF
CDR3 DNA: TGTGCCAGCTCCGGGCGGGGCCGAATGGTGGGCTTCTATGGCTACACCTTC

D gene: .
V gene: TRBV2
clone size: .
J gene: TRBJ1-6
CDR3 protein: CASTPRSSHSNSPLHF
CDR3 DNA: TGTGCCAGCACCCCCCGTTCTAGTCACTCGAATTCACCCCTCCACTTT

D gene: TRBD1
V gene: TRBV3-1/TRBV3-2
clone size: .
J gene: TRBJ1-1
CDR3 protein: CASSQDGTANTEAFF
CDR3 DNA: TGTGCCAGCAGCCAAGATGGGACAGCCAACACTGAAGCTTTCTTT

D gene: TRBD1
V gene: TRBV6-5
clone size: .
J gene: TRBJ1-6
CDR3 protein: CASSYSGTGTVSPLHF
CDR3 DNA: TGTGCCAGCAGTTACTCCGGGACAGGGACCGTTTCACCCCTCCACTTT

D gene: TRBD1
V gene: TRBV10-3
clone size: once
J gene: TRBJ2-2
CDR3 protein: CASKGLQGVTGELFF
CDR3 DNA: TGTGCCAGTAAAGGCTTGCAGGGGGTCACCGGGGAGCTGTTTTTT

D gene: TRBD2
V gene: TRBV19
clone size: .
J gene: TRBJ2-3
CDR3 protein: CASIERGVSDTQYF
CDR3 DNA: TGTGCCAGTATAGAACGGGGGGTCTCAGATACGCAGTATTTT

D gene: .
V gene: TRBV9
clone size: .
J gene: TRBJ1-6
CDR3 protein: CASSPDPPTGYNSPLHF
CDR3 DNA: TGTGCCAGCAGCCCAGACCCCCCGACAGGTTATAATTCACCCCTCCACTTT

D gene: TRBD1
V gene: TRBV29-1
clone size: .
J gene: TRBJ2-5
CDR3 protein: CSVDPFGTEQETQYF
CDR3 DNA: TGCAGCGTTGATCCGTTCGGGACAGAGCAAGAGACCCAGTACTTC

D gene: TRBD2
V gene: TRBV7-2
clone size: few
J gene: TRBJ2-5
CDR3 protein: CASVAASGVGETQYF
CDR3 DNA: TGTGCCAGCGTTGCGGCTAGCGGGGTTGGGGAGACCCAGTACTTC

D gene: .
V gene: TRBV9
clone size: .
J gene: TRBJ2-7
CDR3 protein: CASSGRTSYEQYF
CDR3 DNA: TGTGCCAGCAGCGGCAGGACTTCCTACGAGCAGTACTTC

D gene: .
V gene: TRBV5-6
clone size: .
J gene: TRBJ2-7
CDR3 protein: CASSSLRKEYEQYF
CDR3 DNA: TGTGCCAGCAGCTCTCTTAGAAAGGAGTACGAGCAGTACTTC

D gene: .
V gene: TRBV7-2
clone size: .
J gene: TRBJ1-4
CDR3 protein: CASSFKTVTTNEKLFF
CDR3 DNA: TGTGCCAGCAGCTTCAAGACTGTGACAACTAATGAAAAACTGTTTTTT

D gene: TRBD2
V gene: TRBV7-2
clone size: .
J gene: TRBJ2-3
CDR3 protein: CASSLVSGGAPDTQYF
CDR3 DNA: TGTGCCAGCAGCTTAGTTAGCGGGGGGGCTCCAGATACGCAGTATTTT

D gene: TRBD1
V gene: TRBV7-3
clone size: .
J gene: TRBJ2-1
CDR3 protein: CASSFDRASYNEQFF
CDR3 DNA: TGTGCCAGCAGCTTCGACAGGGCTTCCTACAATGAGCAGTTCTTC

D gene: TRBD1
V gene: TRBV28
clone size: .
J gene: TRBJ1-5
CDR3 protein: CASSSQTGANKHF
CDR3 DNA: TGTGCCAGCAGTTCGCAAACAGGGGCTAATAAGCATTTT

D gene: TRBD1
V gene: TRBV3-1/TRBV3-2
clone size: .
J gene: TRBJ1-2
CDR3 protein: CASSRMGQGNYGYTF
CDR3 DNA: TGTGCCAGCAGCCGAATGGGACAGGGCAACTATGGCTACACCTTC

D gene: .
V gene: TRBV5-4
clone size: .
J gene: TRBJ2-7
CDR3 protein: CASSRTAGLAEQYF
CDR3 DNA: TGTGCCAGCAGCCGTACAGCGGGCCTGGCAGAGCAGTACTTC

D gene: TRBD1
V gene: TRBV10-3
clone size: .
J gene: TRBJ2-7
CDR3 protein: CAISPGQLSHEQYF
CDR3 DNA: TGTGCCATCAGTCCGGGACAGCTCTCCCACGAGCAGTACTTC

D gene: .
V gene: TRBV9
clone size: .
J gene: TRBJ1-3
CDR3 protein: CASSSFSGFGNTIYF
CDR3 DNA: TGTGCCAGCAGCAGCTTTTCCGGGTTTGGAAACACCATATATTTT

D gene: TRBD1
V gene: TRBV5-1
clone size: .
J gene: TRBJ1-1
CDR3 protein: CASSGTGTGGTEAFF
CDR3 DNA: TGCGCCAGCAGCGGTACCGGGACAGGGGGCACTGAAGCTTTCTTT

D gene: .
V gene: TRBV28
clone size: few
J gene: TRBJ1-1
CDR3 protein: CASSLPGFNTEAFF
CDR3 DNA: TGTGCCAGCAGTTTGCCAGGTTTTAACACTGAAGCTTTCTTT

D gene: TRBD2
V gene: TRBV6-1
clone size: few
J gene: TRBJ2-1
CDR3 protein: CASSEPGLAGLEGEQFF
CDR3 DNA: TGTGCCAGCAGTGAACCTGGACTAGCGGGTCTGGAGGGTGAGCAGTTCTTC

D gene: TRBD1
V gene: TRBV9
clone size: .
J gene: TRBJ1-3
CDR3 protein: CASSAQGARGNTIYF
CDR3 DNA: TGTGCCAGCAGCGCACAGGGGGCGCGCGGAAACACCATATATTTT

D gene: .
V gene: TRBV6-5
clone size: .
J gene: TRBJ1-2
CDR3 protein: CASFRGAAGYTF
CDR3 DNA: TGTGCCAGCTTTCGGGGGGCGGCAGGCTACACCTTC